These T cell receptor beta chains were read from a single sample in a study of blood T cells in healthy people across ages. TCRdb analysed the 5' RACE reads with MiXCR anew, one entry per CDR3 protein. The sample lists 1.5 million to 2 million distinct CDR3 sequences, roughly 49% occurring once. The source material was blood. These receptors all come from a woman in her forties in good health. Each CDR3 is given with its conserved first and last residue. The order of the fields is J gene, V gene, clone size, D gene, CDR3 DNA, CDR3 protein. A D gene is named only where the DNA matches it firmly. A row's size may be missing; if present it is once, few, many or a size class.

TRBJ2-1 | TRBV29-1 | NA | TRBD2 | TGCAGCGTTGAACGTCTAGCGGGGGGAAGCTCCTACAATGAGCAGTTCTTC | CSVERLAGGSSYNEQFF
TRBJ2-1 | TRBV20-1 | NA | TRBD2 | TGCAGTGCAGAACCCCCTAGCGGGGGGCCTTATAGGGCGGAGCAGTTCTTC | CSAEPPSGGPYRAEQFF
TRBJ2-1 | TRBV29-1 | NA | NA | TGCAGCGCCCTTACTGGACTAAACTCCAGTGAGCAGTTCTTC | CSALTGLNSSEQFF
TRBJ1-2 | TRBV20-1 | few | NA | TGCAGTGCTAGAGATGCTGTTCTAATTGGCTACACCTTC | CSARDAVLIGYTF
TRBJ2-5 | TRBV6-2/TRBV6-3 | NA | TRBD1 | TGCGCCAGCAGAGGACAGGGCGTTTACGAGACCCAGTACTTC | CASRGQGVYETQYF
TRBJ2-1 | TRBV5-1 | NA | NA | TGCGCCAGCAGCTTTGAGGGGGTAGATGAGCAGTTCTTC | CASSFEGVDEQFF
TRBJ2-1 | TRBV6-2/TRBV6-3 | NA | TRBD2 | TGTGCCAGCAGTTACTCTATGACTAGCGGGGGCTGCAATGAGCAGTTCTTC | CASSYSMTSGGCNEQFF
TRBJ2-5 | TRBV15 | NA | NA | TGTGCCACCAGCAAAGTACAGCAAGAGACCCAGTACTTC | CATSKVQQETQYF
TRBJ2-7 | TRBV6-5 | many | NA | TGTGCCAGCAGTTACGACGGCTACGAGCAGTACTTC | CASSYDGYEQYF
TRBJ2-7 | TRBV12-3/TRBV12-4 | NA | NA | TGTGCCAGCAGTTTAGGGATCGACGAGCAGTACTTC | CASSLGIDEQYF
TRBJ2-5 | TRBV27 | NA | TRBD2 | TGTGCCAGCACCCTAGCGGGACCTGGGGGGGGGACCCAGTACTTC | CASTLAGPGGGTQYF
TRBJ1-2 | TRBV25-1 | NA | NA | TGTGCCAGCAGCGAAACAGGGTATGACTATGGCTACACCTTC | CASSETGYDYGYTF
TRBJ1-3 | TRBV5-1 | once | NA | TGCGCCAGCAGCTTGTACCCAGACTGGAGCTCTGGAAACACCATATATTTT | CASSLYPDWSSGNTIYF
TRBJ2-3 | TRBV12-3/TRBV12-4 | NA | TRBD1 | TGTGCCAGCAGTTTAGGAGGGGGCAAGAGAGCAGATACGCAGTATTTT | CASSLGGGKRADTQYF
TRBJ2-1 | TRBV12-3/TRBV12-4 | NA | NA | TGTGCCAGTGCACCGGAGTTCTTC | CASAPEFF
TRBJ1-4 | TRBV7-2 | few | NA | TGTGCCAGCAGCCCCAGCCGGACAGCAACTAATGAAAAACTGTTTTTT | CASSPSRTATNEKLFF
TRBJ2-5 | TRBV7-6 | NA | TRBD1 | TGTGCCAGCAGCTCCGGACAGGGCCCGCATCAGACCCAGTACTTC | CASSSGQGPHQTQYF
TRBJ1-1 | TRBV27 | NA | NA | TGTGCCAGTCTCTCCCGGGCAGGGACTGAAGCTTTCTTT | CASLSRAGTEAFF
TRBJ2-3 | TRBV20-1 | NA | TRBD1 | TGCAGTGCGTTTCCGGGACAGGCAGATACGCAGTATTTT | CSAFPGQADTQYF
TRBJ2-3 | TRBV9 | NA | TRBD1 | TGTGCCAGCAGCGTGGACAGGGGGCAGAGGACAGATACGCAGTATTTT | CASSVDRGQRTDTQYF
TRBJ2-3 | TRBV24-1 | NA | NA | TGTGCCACCAGTGATCGGCAGGGGACAGATACGCAGTATTTT | CATSDRQGTDTQYF
TRBJ2-5 | TRBV7-2 | NA | TRBD1 | TGTGCCAGCAGCTTAGAAAGGAGACAGGGGGCGCTTGGGACCCAGTACTTC | CASSLERRQGALGTQYF
TRBJ2-5 | TRBV5-5 | NA | TRBD1 | TGTGCCAGCAGCCCGAGGACAGGGAGGAAGGATGAGCAGTACTTC | CASSPRTGRKDEQYF
TRBJ2-1 | TRBV27 | few | TRBD1 | TGTGCCAGCAGTTGGACAGGAGGCCAGTTCTTC | CASSWTGGQFF
TRBJ1-2 | TRBV6-5 | NA | TRBD1 | TGTGCCAGCAGTTTCCAGGGGGATTATGGCTACACCTTC | CASSFQGDYGYTF
TRBJ1-6 | TRBV12-3/TRBV12-4 | NA | NA | TGTGCCAGCAGTTTTAAAGGGGGAGTCTATAATTCACCCCTCCACTTT | CASSFKGGVYNSPLHF
TRBJ1-5 | TRBV20-1 | NA | TRBD1 | TGCAGTGCTAGAGGAGGGACAGGGTTACGGCCCCAGCATTTT | CSARGGTGLRPQHF
TRBJ2-5 | TRBV27 | few | NA | TGTGCCAGCAGCCCATCTCAGGGATACCAAGAGACCCAGTACTTC | CASSPSQGYQETQYF
TRBJ2-7 | TRBV27 | NA | NA | TGTGCCAGCAGTTTAAGCCTGGGGTTTCCCTACGAGCAGTACTTC | CASSLSLGFPYEQYF
TRBJ2-5 | TRBV12-3/TRBV12-4 | few | TRBD2 | TGTGCCAGCAGTCAAGCGGGGCAGGCCCAAGAGACCCAGTACTTC | CASSQAGQAQETQYF
TRBJ2-5 | TRBV29-1 | few | NA | TGCAGCGTTGAACAGGGGCAAGAGACCCAGTACTTC | CSVEQGQETQYF
TRBJ2-7 | TRBV20-1 | many | NA | TGCAGTGCTGGAAACGACCGGAGAACCTACGAGCAGTACTTC | CSAGNDRRTYEQYF
TRBJ2-7 | TRBV27 | NA | NA | TGTGCCAGCAGTTTAATACTGGGGGACCTCCTACTTTACGAGCAGTACTTC | CASSLILGDLLLYEQYF
TRBJ2-7 | TRBV28 | NA | NA | TGTGCCAGCAGTTTAGTCCGCAGGGACGAGCAGTACTTC | CASSLVRRDEQYF
TRBJ1-2 | TRBV12-3/TRBV12-4 | few | NA | TGTGCCAGCAGTTTCCAGCAGATGACTAACTATGGCTACACCTTC | CASSFQQMTNYGYTF
TRBJ2-7 | TRBV7-9 | few | NA | TGTGCCAGCAGCCGCATCGGGACGGAGTCCTACGAGCAGTACTTC | CASSRIGTESYEQYF
TRBJ2-5 | TRBV5-1 | few | NA | TGCGCCAGTAGCCCCTCGGCCCGACAGGAGACCCAGTACTTC | CASSPSARQETQYF
TRBJ2-4 | TRBV6-5 | NA | TRBD2 | TGTGCCAGCAGCGGGACTAGCGGGGGGACTACCAACATTCAGTACTTC | CASSGTSGGTTNIQYF
TRBJ1-2 | TRBV10-3 | once | NA | TGTGCCATCAGTGAGCCGGGGAACTATGGCTACACCTTC | CAISEPGNYGYTF
TRBJ1-2 | TRBV28 | NA | NA | TGTGCCAGCAGTTCGGGTGGGAACTATGGCAACACCTTC | CASSSGGNYGNTF
TRBJ2-6 | TRBV11-2 | once | NA | TGTGCCAGCAGAACTACAGGGTTCGGGGCCAACGCCCTGACTTTC | CASRTTGFGANALTF
TRBJ2-5 | TRBV4-2 | few | TRBD2 | TGTGCCAGCAGCCAAGGAGATGGGGGGGTCCAAGAGACCCAGTACTTC | CASSQGDGGVQETQYF
TRBJ2-1 | TRBV4-1 | NA | TRBD2 | TGCGCCAGCAGCTTTCGGCCCAGGCGGGGGGCCTCCTACAATGAGCAGTTCTTC | CASSFRPRRGASYNEQFF
TRBJ1-2 | TRBV6-2/TRBV6-3 | NA | NA | TGTGCCAGCAATCTTCCGGGGGGACTTGGTGATGGCTACACCTTC | CASNLPGGLGDGYTF
TRBJ2-5 | TRBV9 | NA | TRBD2 | TGTGCCAGCAAGCGGGGACTAGCGGGAGAAGAGACCCAGTACTTC | CASKRGLAGEETQYF